This T cell receptor beta chain was captured in a study of T cell changes during pregnancy in multiple sclerosis. Only one count was recorded for this clone. The CDR3 has 14 residues. The V gene lost 2 bases and the J gene lost 1 base, with 8 bases spanning the gap. Germline V gives CDR1 KGHSH, CDR2 LQKENI. Repertoires were generated with immunoSEQ multiplex PCR, while TCRdb's copy carries only in-frame clones and drops some. The data contain roughly 48,000 clones, approximately 92% of them seen just once; the ten biggest clones take up less than 0.3%. Here the sequenced sample was CD4+ T cells from peripheral blood mononuclear cells, taken in the third trimester of pregnancy. This chain uses TRBV18 with TRBJ2-5, with D possibly TRBD1 on 6 matching bases. The TCR was taken from a female donor with multiple sclerosis, enrolled in a pregnancy study. The CDR3 region is CASSPGQLQETQYF. The CDR3 DNA reads TGTGCCAGCTCACCAGGACAGCTCCAAGAGACCCAGTACTTC.